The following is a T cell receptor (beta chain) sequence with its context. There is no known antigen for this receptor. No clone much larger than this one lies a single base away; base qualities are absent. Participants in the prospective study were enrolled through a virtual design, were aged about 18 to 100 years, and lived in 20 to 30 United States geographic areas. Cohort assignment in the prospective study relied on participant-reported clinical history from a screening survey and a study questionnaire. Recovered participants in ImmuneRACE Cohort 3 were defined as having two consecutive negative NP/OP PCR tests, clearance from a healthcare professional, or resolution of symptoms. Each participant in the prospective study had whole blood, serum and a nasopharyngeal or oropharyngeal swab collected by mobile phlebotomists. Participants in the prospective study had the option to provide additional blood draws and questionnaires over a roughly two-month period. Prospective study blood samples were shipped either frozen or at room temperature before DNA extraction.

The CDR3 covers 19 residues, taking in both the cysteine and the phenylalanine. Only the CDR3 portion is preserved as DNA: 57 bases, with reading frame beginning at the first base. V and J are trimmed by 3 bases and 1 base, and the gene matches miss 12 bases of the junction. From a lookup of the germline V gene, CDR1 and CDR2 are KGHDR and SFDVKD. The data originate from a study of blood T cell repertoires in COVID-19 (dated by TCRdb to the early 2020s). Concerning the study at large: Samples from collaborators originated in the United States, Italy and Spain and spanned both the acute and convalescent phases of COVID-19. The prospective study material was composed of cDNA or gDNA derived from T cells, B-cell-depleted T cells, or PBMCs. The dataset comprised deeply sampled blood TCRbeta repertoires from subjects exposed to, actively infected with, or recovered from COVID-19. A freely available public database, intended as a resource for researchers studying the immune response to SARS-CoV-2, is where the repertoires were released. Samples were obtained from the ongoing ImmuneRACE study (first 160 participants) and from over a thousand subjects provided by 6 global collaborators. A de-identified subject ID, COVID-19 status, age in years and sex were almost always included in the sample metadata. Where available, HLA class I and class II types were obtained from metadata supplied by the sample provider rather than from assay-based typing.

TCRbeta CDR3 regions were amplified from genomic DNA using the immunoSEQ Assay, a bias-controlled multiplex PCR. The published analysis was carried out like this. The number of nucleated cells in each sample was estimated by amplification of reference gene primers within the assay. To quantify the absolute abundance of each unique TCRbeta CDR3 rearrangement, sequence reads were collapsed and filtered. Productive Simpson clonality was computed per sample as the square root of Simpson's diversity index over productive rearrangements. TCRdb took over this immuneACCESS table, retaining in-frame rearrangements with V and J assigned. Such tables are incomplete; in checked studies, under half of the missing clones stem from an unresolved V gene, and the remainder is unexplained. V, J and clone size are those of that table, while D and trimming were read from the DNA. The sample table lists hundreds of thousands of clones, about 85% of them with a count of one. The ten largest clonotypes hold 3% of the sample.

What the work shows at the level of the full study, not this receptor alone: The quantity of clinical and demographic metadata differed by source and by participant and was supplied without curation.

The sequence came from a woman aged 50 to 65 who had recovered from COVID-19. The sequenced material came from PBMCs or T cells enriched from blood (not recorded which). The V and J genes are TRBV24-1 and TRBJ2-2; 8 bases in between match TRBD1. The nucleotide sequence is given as TGTGCCACCAGTGATGAAGTGGACAGGGAAAGGGAGAACACCGGGGAGCTGTTTTTT. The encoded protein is CATSDEVDRERENTGELFF.